This TCR beta chain emerged from a study of T cell responses to AZD1222 COVID-19 vaccine. Assay: immunoSEQ multiplex PCR; the TCRdb copy retains only in-frame clones and omits some. The table lists around 250,000 clones, approximately 95% of them singletons. Trimming left V 1 base short and J 1 base short, with 10 bases between. The CDR3 sequence is 15 residues long. Germline loops: CDR1 SNHLY, CDR2 FYNNEI. The J gene is TRBJ1-1, the V gene TRBV2; D is unresolved. This material consisted of peripheral blood, taken on day 0 of AZD1222 vaccination. The origin of this receptor is an adult in good health. The CDR3 region has the DNA TGTGCCAGCAGTGAAGAGGGATTGGGGAACACTGAAGCTTTCTTT. The encoded protein is CASSEEGLGNTEAFF.